This T cell receptor (beta chain) was recorded in a study of blood T cell repertoires in COVID-19. Turning to the study itself: In each case, the material was cDNA or gDNA derived from T cells, B-cell-depleted T cells, or PBMCs.

The length of the CDR3 is 14 residues. Germline V CDR1 and CDR2: MNHEY, SVGAGI. Trimming shortened V by 4 bases and J by 5 bases, and 14 bases separated the two germline ends. Only in-frame clones appear in the TCRdb table, and some are missing; sequencing was by immunoSEQ multiplex PCR. Of a few hundred thousand clones detected, 87% appear once; the ten largest clones hold about 2%. The chain links TRBV6-5 to TRBJ2-5, with a weak D call TRBD1 (6 bases). The sample comprised peripheral blood. This TCR was sampled from a man between 18 and 29 years old with active or convalescent COVID-19. CDR3 residues: CASSLTGSQETQYF. CDR3 nucleotides: TGTGCCAGCAGTTTAACAGGGTCCCAGGAGACCCAGTACTTC.